A single sample gave rise to the 20 T cell receptor beta chains below, sequenced in a study of T cell responses to AZD1222 COVID-19 vaccine (dated by TCRdb to the early 2020s). The time point label of this sample denotes: baseline before first vaccination. Library creation used the immunoSEQ multiplex PCR assay. TCRdb re-hosts the immuneACCESS table, in-frame sequences only. Its copies lack some clones; in the studies checked, an unresolved V gene accounts for under half of them, and the cause for the rest is not known. The sample yields 110,000 to 150,000 clones; roughly 91% were counted once. The ten largest account for about 9.1% of the sample. The sequences come from peripheral blood, collected on day 0 of AZD1222 vaccination. The receptors were sampled from an adult in good health.

V gene TRBV29-1 combines with J gene TRBJ1-2, with 8 nucleotides matching TRBD1. Unmatched junction bases numbered 16, after V lost 5 bases and J lost 8 bases. CDR3 length: 15 residues. Germline CDR1 is SQVTM and CDR2 is ANQGSEA. The CDR3 loop is CSVHFQGAEHPGYTF. In DNA form, the CDR3 reads TGCAGCGTTCACTTTCAGGGGGCGGAACACCCCGGCTACACCTTC.

The chain couples TRBV27 to TRBJ1-2, with TRBD1 identical over 9 bases. The CDR3 loop spans 15 amino acids. The germline V gene has CDR1 MNHEY and CDR2 SMNVEV (reference sequence). Trimming cost V 5 bases and J 5 bases; bases outside gene matches: 9. CDR3 amino acids: CASSAATGGGYGYTF. The CDR3 region has the DNA TGTGCCAGCAGTGCCGCCACAGGGGGCGGGTATGGCTACACCTTC.

The V call is TRBV5-1, the J call TRBJ1-2, with 8 bases matching TRBD1. The J segment lost 6 bases and the V segment lost 4 bases, leaving 5 bases of the junction unmatched. The germline V gene has CDR1 SGHRS and CDR2 YFSETQ. This CDR3 spans 13 amino acids. The chain's CDR3 is CASSADRGNGYTF. For the CDR3, the DNA is TGCGCCAGCAGCGCAGACAGGGGAAATGGCTACACCTTC.

V usage is TRBV4-3 and J usage is TRBJ1-2, with TRBD1 as a possible D gene (6 bases). The CDR3 sequence is 15 residues long. Trimming cost V 0 bases and J 4 bases, with 12 bases left between them. In germline, CDR1 is LGHNA, CDR2 YSLEER. Here the CDR3 DNA reads TGCGCCAGCAGCCAAGATCGGGACACGCGCTATGGCTACACCTTC. Protein product: CASSQDRDTRYGYTF.

This sequence joins TRBV18 and TRBJ1-1, with 7 bases that match TRBD1. The V segment lost 3 bases and the J segment 3 bases; nucleotides outside the gene matches: 7. The germline V gene encodes CDR1 KGHSH and CDR2 LQKENI. This CDR3 has 15 amino acids. CDR3 DNA: TGTGCCAGCTCACCCTTAACAGGGGCGTACACTGAAGCTTTCTTT. Translation: CASSPLTGAYTEAFF. Filled out from reference TRBV18 and TRBJ1-1, the complete variable domain reads NAGVMQNPRHLVRRRGQEARLRCSPMKGHSHVYWYRQLPEEGLKFMVYLQKENIIDESGMPKERFSAEFPKEGPSILRIQQVVRGDSAAYFCASSPLTGAYTEAFFGQGTRLTVV.

J is TRBJ1-5 and V is TRBV19; TRBD1 aligns across 12 bases. The CDR3 contains 16 residues. J lost 5 bases, V lost 3 bases, and 5 bases had no gene match. Germline V gene sequence: CDR1 LNHDA, CDR2 SQIVND (reference sequence). Here the CDR3 reads CASSIGDRGPYQPQHF. For the CDR3, the DNA is TGTGCCAGTAGTATTGGGGACAGGGGGCCTTATCAGCCCCAGCATTTT.

This clone has only one observation. The V and J genes are TRBV11-1 and TRBJ2-2; possibly TRBD2 for D (5 bases). V lost 3 bases and J 4 bases, leaving 12 bases between the germline ends. This CDR3 contains 15 residues. Germline CDR1 is SGHAT and CDR2 is FQDESV (reference sequence). The DNA for the CDR3 is TGTGCCAGCAGCTTCTCTAGCACCGTCACCGGGGAGCTGTTTTTT. Its protein product is CASSFSSTVTGELFF.

This chain connects TRBV15 to TRBJ1-1; 7 bases map to TRBD1. The CDR3 length is 15 residues. V was clipped by 1 base and J by 2 bases; unmatched bases: 4. Germline CDR1 is LNHNV and CDR2 is YYDKDF (reference sequence). The CDR3: CATSRVDRSNTEAFF. CDR3 bases: TGTGCCACCAGCAGAGTGGACAGGTCCAACACTGAAGCTTTCTTT.

The V and J genes are TRBV18 and TRBJ2-7, with a possible D match to TRBD1 (6 bases). The germline V gene has CDR1 KGHSH and CDR2 LQKENI. This CDR3 is built from 15 residues. V lost 6 bases and J 3 bases, leaving 18 bases between the germline ends. CDR3 loop: CASSLEQGEYYEQYF. DNA for the CDR3: TGTGCCAGCTCTCTCGAACAGGGAGAATACTACGAGCAGTACTTC.

The rearrangement links TRBV28 to TRBJ2-2; 10 nucleotides match TRBD1. The CDR3 length is 15 residues. Germline assignment: CDR1 MDHEN and CDR2 SYDVKM. The trim removed 2 bases at V and 4 bases at J, leaving 1 base unmatched. Here the CDR3 DNA reads TGTGCCAGCAGTTTAGGACAGGGGGGCACCGGGGAGCTGTTTTTT. This codes for CASSLGQGGTGELFF.

The V call is TRBV7-9, the J call TRBJ1-2; D call uncertain. Germline V gives CDR1 SEHNR, CDR2 FQNEAQ (reference sequence). V was clipped by 5 bases and J by 5 bases, with 18 bases between them. The CDR3 runs to 15 residues. The CDR3 coding sequence is TGTGCCAGCAGCCCTAAACCCCCGGCCGGTTATGGCTACACCTTC. Translation gives CASSPKPPAGYGYTF.

The chain carries TRBV29-1 and TRBJ2-3; no reliable D call. Germline V gene data show CDR1 as SQVTM and CDR2 as ANQGSEA. V was cut by 3 bases and J by 0 bases, with 10 bases left in between. The CDR3 is 14 residues long. In DNA, the CDR3 is TGCAGCGTTGATGGTGTTAGTAGCACAGATACGCAGTATTTT. Protein: CSVDGVSSTDTQYF.

This chain uses TRBV7-2 with TRBJ2-5; D not certain. The CDR3 has 17 amino acids. The V gene lost 5 bases and the J gene lost 3 bases, with 22 bases spanning the gap. Germline CDR1 SGHTA, CDR2 FQGNSA. CDR3 bases: TGTGCCAGCAGCCCAGCGTCGGGTTCCCTACTTAAAGAGACCCAGTACTTC. Protein: CASSPASGSLLKETQYF. The variable domain in full, with the rest retrieved from reference TRBV7-2 and TRBJ2-5, is GAGVSQSPSNKVTEKGKDVELRCDPISGHTALYWYRQSLGQGLEFLIYFQGNSAPDKSGLPSDRFSAERTGGSVSTLTIQRTQQEDSAVYLCASSPASGSLLKETQYFGPGTRLLVL.

The chain combines TRBV29-1 with TRBJ1-2; 10 bases map to TRBD1. The J segment lost 8 bases and the V segment lost 3 bases, leaving 12 bases of the junction unmatched. CDR3 size: 15 residues. CDR1 is SQVTM, CDR2 ANQGSEA, per germline. The CDR3 spells CSVDEGGTGVQGYTF. The CDR3 nucleotides read TGCAGCGTTGACGAGGGCGGGACAGGGGTACAGGGCTACACCTTC.

This clone was seen a handful of times. This chain uses TRBV5-4 with TRBJ2-2; no clear D. V lost 4 bases and J 6 bases, leaving 13 bases between the germline ends. The germline gives CDR1 SGHNT, CDR2 YYREEE (reference sequence). CDR3 length: 14 residues. CDR3 in amino acids: CASSPLLSAGELFF. The CDR3 DNA follows: TGTGCCAGCAGCCCGCTCTTGTCCGCCGGGGAGCTGTTTTTT.

This clone was observed a single time. This chain uses TRBV2 with TRBJ1-6, with TRBD1 matching 9 bases. With 3 bases clipped from V and 9 bases from J, the junction kept 3 bases outside the gene matches. The CDR3 length is 14 residues. The germline V gene has CDR1 SNHLY and CDR2 FYNNEI. The CDR3 sequence is CASSDEGQGSPLHF. In DNA, the CDR3 is TGTGCCAGCAGTGATGAGGGACAGGGTTCACCCCTCCACTTT.

V usage is TRBV6-2 or TRBV6-3 and J usage is TRBJ2-7; D not resolved. V lost 6 bases to trimming and J lost 6 bases, with 12 bases between them. This CDR3 is 12 amino acids long. Germline CDR1 is MNHEY and CDR2 is SVGEGT. The CDR3 protein is CASSQGRVEQYF. The CDR3 nucleotides are TGTGCCAGCAGCCAAGGACGAGTCGAGCAGTACTTC.

The chain carries TRBV4-3 and TRBJ2-1; D possibly matches TRBD1 or TRBD2 (5 bases each). The germline gives CDR1 LGHNA, CDR2 YSLEER. This CDR3 contains 16 residues. The V end lost 0 bases, the J end lost 7 bases, and 16 bases lay between the germline ends. The CDR3, as DNA: TGCGCCAGCAGCCAAGATCCCTGGGGGACCGGGAATGAGCAGTTCTTC. Translation gives CASSQDPWGTGNEQFF.

This sequence joins TRBV18 and TRBJ2-7; D is undetermined. Germline assignment: CDR1 KGHSH and CDR2 LQKENI. Trimming shortened V by 6 bases and J by 0 bases, and 12 bases separated the two germline ends. The CDR3 extends over 14 amino acids. The CDR3 loop reads CASSPGSFSYEQYF. For the CDR3, the DNA is TGTGCCAGCTCTCCCGGGTCCTTCTCCTACGAGCAGTACTTC.

The V and J genes are TRBV15 and TRBJ1-1, with D maybe TRBD1 (6 bases). V lost 0 bases and J 3 bases, leaving 11 bases between the germline ends. This CDR3 contains 15 residues. Germline CDR1 and CDR2: LNHNV and YYDKDF (reference sequence). DNA of the CDR3: TGTGCCACCAGCAGAGAGGGGAACAGGGACACTGAAGCTTTCTTT. Residues: CATSREGNRDTEAFF.